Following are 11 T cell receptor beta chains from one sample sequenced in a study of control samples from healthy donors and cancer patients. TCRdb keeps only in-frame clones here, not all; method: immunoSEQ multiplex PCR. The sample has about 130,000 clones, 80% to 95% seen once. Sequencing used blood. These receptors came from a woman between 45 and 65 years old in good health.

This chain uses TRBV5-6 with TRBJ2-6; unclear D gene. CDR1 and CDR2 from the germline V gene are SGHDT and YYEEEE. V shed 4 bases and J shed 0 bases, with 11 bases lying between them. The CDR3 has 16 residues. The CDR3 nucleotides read TGTGCCAGCAGCCTGAAAGCCTCCTCTGGGGCCAACGTCCTGACTTTC. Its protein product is CASSLKASSGANVLTF.

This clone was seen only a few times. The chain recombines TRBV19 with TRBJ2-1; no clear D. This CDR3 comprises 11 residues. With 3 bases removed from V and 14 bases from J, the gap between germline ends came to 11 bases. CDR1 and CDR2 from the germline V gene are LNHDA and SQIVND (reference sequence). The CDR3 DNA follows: TGTGCCAGTAGTATCGGATATACGGAGTTCTTC. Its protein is CASSIGYTEFF.

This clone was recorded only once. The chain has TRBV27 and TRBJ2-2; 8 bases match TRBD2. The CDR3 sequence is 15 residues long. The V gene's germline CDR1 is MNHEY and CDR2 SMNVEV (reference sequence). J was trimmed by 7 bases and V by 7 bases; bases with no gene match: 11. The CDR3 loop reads CASKVSGGPGGELFF. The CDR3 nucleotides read TGTGCCAGCAAAGTATCGGGGGGGCCGGGCGGGGAGCTGTTTTTT.

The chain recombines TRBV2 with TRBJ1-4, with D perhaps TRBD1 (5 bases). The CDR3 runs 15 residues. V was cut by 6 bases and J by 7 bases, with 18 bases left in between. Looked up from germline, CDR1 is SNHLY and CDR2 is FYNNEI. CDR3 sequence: CASSETPGASEKLFF. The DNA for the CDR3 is TGTGCCAGCAGCGAGACCCCCGGGGCGAGTGAAAAACTGTTTTTT. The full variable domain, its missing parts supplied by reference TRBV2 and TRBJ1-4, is EPEVTQTPSHQVTQMGQEVILRCVPISNHLYFYWYRQILGQKVEFLVSFYNNEISEKSEIFDDQFSVERPDGSNFTLKIRSTKLEDSAMYFCASSETPGASEKLFFGSGTQLSVL.

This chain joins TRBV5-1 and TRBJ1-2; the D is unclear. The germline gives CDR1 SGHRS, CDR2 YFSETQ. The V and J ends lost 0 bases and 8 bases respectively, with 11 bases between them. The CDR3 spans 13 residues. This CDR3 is CASSLENGHGYTF. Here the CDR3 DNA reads TGCGCCAGCAGCTTGGAAAACGGCCACGGCTACACCTTC.

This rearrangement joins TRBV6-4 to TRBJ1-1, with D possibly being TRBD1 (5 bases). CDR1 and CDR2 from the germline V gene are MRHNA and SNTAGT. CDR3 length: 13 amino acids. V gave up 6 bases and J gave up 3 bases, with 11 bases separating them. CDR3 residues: CASRAGFDTEAFF. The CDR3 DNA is TGTGCCAGCAGGGCAGGGTTTGACACTGAAGCTTTCTTT.

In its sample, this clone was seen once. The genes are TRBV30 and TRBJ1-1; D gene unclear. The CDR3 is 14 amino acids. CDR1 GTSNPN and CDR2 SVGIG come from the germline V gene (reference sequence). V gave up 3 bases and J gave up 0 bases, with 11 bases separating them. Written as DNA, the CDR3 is TGTGCCTGGAGGTTCAGAGGATTGAACACTGAAGCTTTCTTT. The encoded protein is CAWRFRGLNTEAFF.

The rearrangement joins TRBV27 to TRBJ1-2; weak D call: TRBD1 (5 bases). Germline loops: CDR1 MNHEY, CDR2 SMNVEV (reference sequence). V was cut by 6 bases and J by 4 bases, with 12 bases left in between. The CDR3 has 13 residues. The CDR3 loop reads CASRPRDGYGYTF. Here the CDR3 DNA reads TGTGCCAGCAGGCCCCGGGACGGCTATGGCTACACCTTC.

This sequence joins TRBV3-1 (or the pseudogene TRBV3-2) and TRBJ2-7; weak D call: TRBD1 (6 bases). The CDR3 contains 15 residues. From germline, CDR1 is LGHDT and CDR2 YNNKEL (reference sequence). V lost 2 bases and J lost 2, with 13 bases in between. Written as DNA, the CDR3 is TGTGCCAGCAGCCAACCCGGGACAAACGCCTACGAGCAGTACTTC. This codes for CASSQPGTNAYEQYF.

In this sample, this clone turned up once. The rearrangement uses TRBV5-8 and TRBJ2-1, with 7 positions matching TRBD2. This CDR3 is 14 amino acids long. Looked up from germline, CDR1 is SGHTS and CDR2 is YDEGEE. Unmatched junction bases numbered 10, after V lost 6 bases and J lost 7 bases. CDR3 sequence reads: CASTPNYGRNEQFF. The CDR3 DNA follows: TGTGCCAGCACTCCCAATTACGGGAGGAATGAGCAGTTCTTC.

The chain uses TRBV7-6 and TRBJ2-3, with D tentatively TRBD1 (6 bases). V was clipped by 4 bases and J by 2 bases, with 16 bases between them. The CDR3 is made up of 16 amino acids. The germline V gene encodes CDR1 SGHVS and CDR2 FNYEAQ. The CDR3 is CASSSSYGTTTDTQYF. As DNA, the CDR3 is TGTGCCAGCAGCTCGTCCTACGGGACAACCACAGATACGCAGTATTTT.